The present T cell receptor (beta chain) was sequenced within a study of blood T cells in healthy people across ages. Then a second PCR, running about 6 to 11 cycles, was carried out with a sample-barcoded 5' primer and a J-beta primer mix. TCRdb reprocessed the 5' RACE reads with MiXCR, giving one entry per CDR3 protein. The data show approximately 1.5 million distinct CDR3 sequences, with about 32% seen just once and roughly 12% held by the top ten. About this clonotype: The antigen remains undetermined.

Trimming removed 6 bases from V and 5 bases from J; junction bases left unmatched: 13. The V gene's germline CDR1 is DFQATT and CDR2 SNEGSKA (reference sequence). This CDR3 is 15 amino acids long. Findings and limits, study-wide: Both naive CD4+ cell counts and diversity were greater in long-lived donors than in aged donors. Estimates of diversity drawn from one million T cells were considered underestimates.

With each sample, at least 5 micrograms of total RNA were extracted. The rearrangement joins TRBV20-1 to TRBJ1-2, with 9 nucleotides matching TRBD1. The sequencing input was blood. The TCR comes from a woman between 25 and 40 years old in good health. The CDR3 nucleotides are TGCAGTGCGCCGGGACAGGGATCTCCTTCGTATGGCTACACCTTC. This codes for CSAPGQGSPSYGYTF.